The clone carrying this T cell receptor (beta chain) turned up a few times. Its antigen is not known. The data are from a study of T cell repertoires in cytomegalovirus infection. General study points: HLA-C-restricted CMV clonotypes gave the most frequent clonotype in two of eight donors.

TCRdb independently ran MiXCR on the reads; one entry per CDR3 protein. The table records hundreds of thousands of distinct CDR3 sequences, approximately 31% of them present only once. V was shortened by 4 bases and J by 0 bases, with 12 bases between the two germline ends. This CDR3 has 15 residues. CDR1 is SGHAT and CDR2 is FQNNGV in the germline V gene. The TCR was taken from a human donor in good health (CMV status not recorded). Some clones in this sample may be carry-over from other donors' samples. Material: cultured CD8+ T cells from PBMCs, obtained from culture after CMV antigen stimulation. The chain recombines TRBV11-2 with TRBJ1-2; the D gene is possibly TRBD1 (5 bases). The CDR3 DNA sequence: TGTGCCAGCAGCTCCCGGGGGGGAGCTAACTATGGCTACACCTTC. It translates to CASSSRGGANYGYTF.